This T cell receptor (beta chain) was documented in a study of T-cell memory formation after mild COVID-19. The length of the CDR3 is 14 residues. V gave up 2 bases and J gave up 2 bases, with 7 bases separating them. TCRdb ran MiXCR on the 5' RACE reads and lists one entry per CDR3 protein. The sample contains around 300,000 distinct CDR3 sequences, approximately 12% of which appear only once. The V gene is TRBV12-3 or TRBV12-4, the J gene TRBJ1-5; D is uncertain. This clonotype was sampled from a man between 18 and 35 years old who had mild COVID-19 (a few samples of this study predate the infection). Cell type and time point are not known. Sequences were obtained from PBMCs or a T cell subset sorted from them (not recorded which). CDR3 amino acids: CASSLFGGNQPQHF. In DNA, the CDR3 is TGTGCCAGCAGTTTATTTGGGGGCAATCAGCCCCAGCATTTT.